Below are 11 T cell receptor beta chains sequenced from a single sample in a study of T cell responses to AZD1222 COVID-19 vaccine. Only in-frame clones appear in the TCRdb table, and some are missing; sequencing was by immunoSEQ multiplex PCR. The sample has 75,000 to 95,000 clones, approximately 89% seen once. The starting material was peripheral blood, obtained 28 days after the second AZD1222 dose. The receptor set was obtained from an adult who received the AZD1222 COVID-19 vaccine.

The chain recombines TRBV28 with TRBJ2-7, with 8 bases that match TRBD2. CDR3 length equals 13 residues. V was pared by 3 bases and J by 4 bases, with 2 bases of the junction left unmatched. Looked up from germline, CDR1 is MDHEN and CDR2 is SYDVKM. Written as DNA, the CDR3 is TGTGCCAGCAGTTTGAGCGGGAGATACGAGCAGTACTTC. This sequence encodes CASSLSGRYEQYF.

The rearrangement links TRBV27 to TRBJ1-5; D perhaps matches TRBD1 (5 bases). The CDR3 consists of 12 residues. The germline V gene encodes CDR1 MNHEY and CDR2 SMNVEV (reference sequence). The V end lost 2 bases, the J end lost 16 bases, and 15 bases lay between the germline ends. In DNA form, the CDR3 reads TGTGCCAGCAGTTTAGCACGAGGGGTCCTACATTTT. Translating gives CASSLARGVLHF.

The chain recombines TRBV6-5 with TRBJ2-7; D assignment may be TRBD1 or TRBD2 (6 bases each). V was clipped by 4 bases and J by 7 bases, with 11 bases between them. The CDR3 has 12 amino acids. The germline V gene has CDR1 MNHEY and CDR2 SVGAGI. CDR3 in amino acids: CASSSGAREQYF. CDR3 coding DNA: TGTGCCAGCAGTTCGGGGGCGCGGGAGCAGTACTTC.

This rearrangement joins TRBV3-1 (or the pseudogene TRBV3-2) to TRBJ1-1; 8 nucleotides line up with TRBD1. The CDR3 is 13 residues long. Germline lookup yields CDR1 LGHDT and CDR2 YNNKEL (reference sequence). V lost 6 bases, J lost 5 bases, and 5 bases stayed unmatched. The CDR3 here is CASRFDRGTEAFF. Here the CDR3 DNA reads TGTGCCAGCAGATTCGACAGGGGTACTGAAGCTTTCTTT.

The chain links TRBV12-3 or TRBV12-4 to TRBJ1-1; D unclear. This CDR3 contains 13 residues. V lost 3 bases to trimming and J lost 1 base, with 6 bases between them. The CDR3 DNA sequence: TGTGCCAGCAGTTTTATACAGAACACTGAAGCTTTCTTT. This codes for CASSFIQNTEAFF.

This chain connects TRBV27 to TRBJ2-7, with D perhaps matching TRBD1 or TRBD2 (6 bases each). CDR3 length equals 14 residues. Per germline, CDR1 MNHEY and CDR2 SMNVEV (reference sequence). V was cut by 4 bases and J by 0 bases, with 10 bases left in between. CDR3 nucleotides: TGTGCCAGCAGTTCGAAGGGGGGCTCCTACGAGCAGTACTTC. Translating it yields CASSSKGGSYEQYF.

The V call is TRBV11-3, the J call TRBJ1-1; D not resolved. Looked up from germline, CDR1 is SGHNT and CDR2 is YENEEA. V dropped 1 base and J dropped 0 bases, with 12 bases sitting between them. The CDR3 runs 16 residues. The CDR3 nucleotides are TGTGCCAGCAGCTTAGCCAACAGCCTTTTGAACACTGAAGCTTTCTTT. Translated: CASSLANSLLNTEAFF.

This chain joins TRBV19 and TRBJ1-5, with D unresolved. Germline CDR1 reads LNHDA; CDR2 reads SQIVND (reference sequence). Trimming pared 4 bases from V and 5 bases from J, leaving 18 bases between. This CDR3 region has 16 residues. The CDR3 is CASSSGRGYGDQPQHF. As DNA, the CDR3 is TGTGCCAGTAGTAGCGGAAGAGGTTATGGTGATCAGCCCCAGCATTTT.

The V gene is TRBV5-5, the J gene TRBJ2-7, with TRBD2 matching over 10 bases. The J segment lost 0 bases and the V segment lost 3 bases, leaving 3 bases of the junction unmatched. Germline-derived CDR1 and CDR2 are SGHKS and YYEKEE (reference sequence). CDR3 size: 15 residues. Written as DNA, the CDR3 is TGTGCCAGCAGCTCGACTAGCGGGTTCTCCTACGAGCAGTACTTC. It specifies CASSSTSGFSYEQYF.

With regard to this clone: The junction shows a germline mismatch at one end, possibly a read error. The rearrangement links TRBV5-1 to TRBJ2-1; D assignment may be TRBD1 or TRBD2 (6 bases each). Germline V gives CDR1 SGHRS, CDR2 YFSETQ. The CDR3 covers 15 residues. CDR3 sequence: CASSLEGGSHNEQFF. The CDR3 coding sequence is TGCGCCAGCAGCTTGGAGGGGGGCTCCCACAATGAGCAGTTCTTC.

V gene TRBV5-1 combines with J gene TRBJ2-4; D is uncertain. This CDR3 has 14 amino acids. Germline V lookup: CDR1 SGHRS, CDR2 YFSETQ. The germline V and J ends were trimmed by 0 bases and 6 bases, with 10 bases remaining between them. CDR3 residues: CASSLGGRRNIQYF. The CDR3 bases are TGCGCCAGCAGCTTGGGAGGCAGAAGAAACATTCAGTACTTC.